The 29 T cell receptor beta chains in this list originate from one sample, sequenced in a study of shared clonotypes between healthy human individuals. Sequencing used immunoSEQ multiplex PCR; TCRdb keeps in-frame clones, though not all of them. The repertoire holds about 92,000 clones, with less than 60% as singletons. What was sequenced was PBMCs. These receptors were obtained from a woman in her thirties or forties in good health. Some clones in this sample may be carry-over from other donors' samples.

This clone was observed at least ten times. The chain recombines TRBV7-8 with TRBJ2-1; perhaps TRBD1 as D (6 bases). The V and J ends lost 5 bases and 9 bases respectively, with 14 bases between them. The germline V gene has CDR1 SGHVS and CDR2 FQNEAQ. The CDR3 has 13 residues. Here the CDR3 DNA reads TGTGCCAGCAGCATTCGTGACAGGCGTGAGCAGTTCTTC. This codes for CASSIRDRREQFF.

The V call is TRBV25-1, the J call TRBJ1-4; no clear D. CDR1 is MGHDK, CDR2 SYGVNS, per germline. The length of the CDR3 is 15 residues. With 3 bases removed from V and 8 bases from J, the gap between germline ends came to 16 bases. CDR3 amino acids: CASSDPTRGGEKLFF. The CDR3 coding sequence is TGTGCCAGCAGTGATCCGACGAGAGGAGGGGAAAAACTGTTTTTT.

The rearrangement joins TRBV6-1 to TRBJ1-2; no clear D gene. V was trimmed by 5 bases and J by 3 bases, leaving 10 bases between them. The length of the CDR3 is 13 residues. Germline CDR1 and CDR2: MNHNS and SASEGT. Here the CDR3 DNA reads TGTGCCAGCAGTTATCGTACAGACTATGGCTACACCTTC. Translation: CASSYRTDYGYTF.

Of note for this clone: With a much larger clone just one base away, this may be a read error. This CDR3 is also generated by other DNA sequences in the sample. The J gene is TRBJ1-2, the V gene TRBV30; D gene uncertain. Trimming removed 3 bases at V and 10 bases at J, with 12 bases between. The CDR3 is 11 amino acids. The germline V gene has CDR1 GTSNPN and CDR2 SVGIG (reference sequence). Here the CDR3 reads CAWSVGFDYTF. The CDR3 nucleotides are TGTGCCTGGAGCGTCGGTTTCGACTACACCTTC. Full variable domain (rest looked up from reference TRBV30 and TRBJ1-2): SQTIHQWPATLVQPVGSPLSLECTVEGTSNPNLYWYRQAAGRGLQLLFYSVGIGQISSEVPQNLSASRPQDRQFILSSKKLLLSDSGFYLCAWSVGFDYTFGSGTRLTVV.

This clone came up many times. The V call is TRBV5-5, the J call TRBJ1-5; 7 positions match TRBD1. Germline CDR1 SGHKS, CDR2 YYEKEE (reference sequence). The CDR3 is 13 residues long. Trimming took 0 bases from V and 9 from J; bases not matched to a gene: 3. CDR3 coding DNA: TGTGCCAGCAGCTTGGTAGGGGGCGGGCCCCAGCATTTT. The encoded protein is CASSLVGGGPQHF.

This chain links TRBV28 with TRBJ2-5, with unresolved D. Gene TRBJ2-7 matches the end of the DNA better, so the J call may be wrong. The V gene's germline CDR1 is MDHEN and CDR2 SYDVKM. This CDR3 has 13 residues. The CDR3 sequence: CASSSLSSYEQYF. The CDR3 DNA reads as TGTGCCAGCAGTTCTCTGAGCTCCTACGAGCAGTACTTC.

Worth noting for this clone: Given a far larger clone just one base away, this is likely a sequencing read error. J is TRBJ2-7 and V is TRBV13; D is ambiguous. CDR3 size: 14 residues. In germline, CDR1 is PRHDT, CDR2 FYEKMQ (reference sequence). V was cut by 1 base and J by 9 bases, with 16 bases left in between. The CDR3 here is CASSLAPAPRVQYF. In DNA form, the CDR3 reads TGTGCCAGCAGCTTAGCGCCAGCCCCTCGGGTGCAGTACTTC. Together with reference TRBV13 and TRBJ2-7, the CDR3 gives the full variable domain: AAGVIQSPRHLIKEKRETATLKCYPIPRHDTVYWYQQGPGQDPQFLISFYEKMQSDKGSIPDRFSAQQFSDYHSELNMSSLELGDSALYFCASSLAPAPRVQYFGPGTRLTVT.

This clone was detected many times. This sequence joins TRBV9 and TRBJ2-5; D possibly corresponds to TRBD2 (6 bases). Trimming removed 2 bases from V and 5 bases from J, with 16 bases in between. This CDR3 spans 15 amino acids. Per the germline V gene, CDR1 is SGDLS and CDR2 is YYNGEE. CDR3 in amino acids: CASSVVGGGGETQYF. CDR3 DNA sequence: TGTGCCAGCAGCGTGGTCGGGGGAGGAGGGGAGACCCAGTACTTC.

This chain connects TRBV5-4 to TRBJ2-7; maybe TRBD1 (6 bases). Trimming cost V 3 bases and J 2 bases, with 12 bases left between them. Germline V gives CDR1 SGHNT, CDR2 YYREEE (reference sequence). This CDR3 has 14 residues. CDR3 coding DNA: TGTGCCAGCAGCTATCAGCAGGGGCCCTACGAGCAGTACTTC. Protein product: CASSYQQGPYEQYF.

This clone has ten or more counts. V and J are TRBV25-1 and TRBJ1-2, with D maybe TRBD1 (6 bases). Germline CDR1 reads MGHDK; CDR2 reads SYGVNS. The CDR3 is made up of 13 amino acids. Trimming pared 0 bases from V and 8 bases from J, leaving 10 bases between. Written as DNA, the CDR3 is TGTGCCAGCAGTGAATATGGGGGCGGAGGCTACACCTTC. Amino acids: CASSEYGGGGYTF.

This clone appeared many times. V is TRBV7-8 and J is TRBJ1-1, with D unresolved. Germline values: CDR1 SGHVS, CDR2 FQNEAQ. Trimming took off 3 bases at V and 0 bases at J, with 11 bases between the two ends. This CDR3 region has 15 residues. In DNA, the CDR3 is TGTGCCAGCAGCTTGGGAGGTGGCATGAACACTGAAGCTTTCTTT. This encodes CASSLGGGMNTEAFF.

Of note for this clone: The identical CDR3 is also encoded by other nucleotide sequences in the sample. V is TRBV5-1 and J is TRBJ2-7; D gene ambiguous. Looked up from germline, CDR1 is SGHRS and CDR2 is YFSETQ. The CDR3 is 13 amino acids. V lost 4 bases to trimming and J lost 3 bases, with 11 bases between them. The CDR3: CASSEDTHYEQYF. The CDR3 nucleotides are TGCGCCAGCAGCGAAGACACCCACTACGAGCAGTACTTC.

The chain has TRBV2 and TRBJ2-5; 10 bases fit TRBD1. The CDR3 extends over 15 amino acids. The trim removed 7 bases at V and 7 bases at J, leaving 12 bases unmatched. Germline V gene sequence: CDR1 SNHLY, CDR2 FYNNEI. This chain's CDR3 is CASNSGQGGAATQYF. The DNA for the CDR3 is TGTGCCAGCAACTCCGGACAGGGGGGAGCGGCGACCCAGTACTTC.

In DNA, the CDR3 is TGTGCCAGCAGTTACGGTGGACAGGGCGCAGATACGCAGTATTTT. It codes for CASSYGGQGADTQYF. The chain joins TRBV6-6 to TRBJ2-3; 8 bases align to TRBD1. CDR3 length equals 15 residues. Germline-derived CDR1 and CDR2 are MNHNY and SVGAGI (reference sequence). Trimming cost V 2 bases and J 4 bases; bases outside gene matches: 5.

There are many counts of this clone. The rearrangement links TRBV4-2 to TRBJ1-4; TRBD1 is a possible D gene (5 bases). Trimming took off 3 bases at V and 5 bases at J, with 13 bases between the two ends. This CDR3 spans 15 amino acids. Germline V gives CDR1 LGHNA, CDR2 YNFKEQ. The CDR3 here is CASSHAGRDNEKLFF. In DNA form, the CDR3 reads TGTGCCAGCAGCCATGCAGGGAGGGACAATGAAAAACTGTTTTTT.

V gene TRBV18 combines with J gene TRBJ1-4, with D possibly being TRBD1 (6 bases). Germline values: CDR1 KGHSH, CDR2 LQKENI. The CDR3 runs to 15 residues. The ends were cut back, 3 bases at V and 5 bases at J, with 13 bases in the middle. The CDR3 protein is CASSPRGRGNEKLFF. The CDR3 bases are TGTGCCAGCTCACCTCGGGGCAGGGGCAATGAAAAACTGTTTTTT.

This clone is medium-sized in the sample. Other DNA sequences in the sample encode the same CDR3. The chain joins TRBV30 to TRBJ1-3; D is perhaps TRBD1 (6 bases). The germline V and J ends were trimmed by 3 bases and 3 bases, with 12 bases remaining between them. The CDR3 has 14 amino acids. CDR1 GTSNPN and CDR2 SVGIG come from the germline V gene (reference sequence). CDR3 DNA: TGTGCCTGGAGATCACAGGGATTTGGAAACACCATATATTTT. Translating it yields CAWRSQGFGNTIYF.

The chain carries TRBV4-1 and TRBJ2-5, with 7 bases matching TRBD1. The last part of the DNA fits TRBJ2-7 better; the J call may be wrong. The V gene's germline CDR1 is MGHRA and CDR2 YSYEKL. The CDR3 spans 18 residues. The DNA of the CDR3 is TGCGCCAGCAGCCAAGATACTTTTGAGGGGGCGGGCTCCTACGAGCAGTACTTC. Translation: CASSQDTFEGAGSYEQYF.

This clone was counted ten times or more. The rearrangement joins TRBV25-1 to TRBJ2-1; 10 bases line up with TRBD2. Germline V gene sequence: CDR1 MGHDK, CDR2 SYGVNS. V was pared by 5 bases and J by 4 bases, with 2 bases of the junction left unmatched. This CDR3 comprises 14 residues. The CDR3 reads CASSKTSGYNEQFF. The CDR3 DNA reads TGTGCCAGCAGTAAGACTAGCGGGTACAATGAGCAGTTCTTC.

This clone showed up just once. The chain carries TRBV4-2 and TRBJ2-5; D may be TRBD2 (5 bases). CDR3 length: 17 amino acids. CDR1 is LGHNA and CDR2 is YNFKEQ in the germline V gene. Between the trimmed V and J ends, which lost 5 bases and 2 bases, there was a span of 21 bases. The CDR3 sequence: CASSLRAPGYLQETQYF. The CDR3 DNA follows: TGTGCCAGCAGCTTGAGGGCCCCGGGATACTTACAAGAGACCCAGTACTTC.

This clone was counted a few times. This chain uses TRBV4-3 with TRBJ2-2, with unresolved D. V gave up 0 bases and J gave up 1 base, with 6 bases separating them. Germline CDR1 and CDR2: LGHNA and YSLEER. This CDR3 has 15 residues. CDR3 sequence: CASSQELGNTGELFF. DNA of the CDR3: TGCGCCAGCAGCCAAGAATTGGGGAACACCGGGGAGCTGTTTTTT.

This clone was counted only a few times. The rearrangement joins TRBV6-1 to TRBJ2-7, with 7 bases fitting TRBD2. Germline trimming cut 1 base from V and 4 bases from J; bases unmatched to any gene: 7. This CDR3 has 15 residues. The germline V gene encodes CDR1 MNHNS and CDR2 SASEGT. CDR3 coding DNA: TGTGCCAGCAGTGAAGACGCGGGAGATCTGTACGAGCAGTACTTC. Translation: CASSEDAGDLYEQYF.

J is TRBJ1-2 and V is TRBV30, with D perhaps TRBD1 (5 bases). Germline CDR1 GTSNPN, CDR2 SVGIG (reference sequence). The CDR3 spans 13 residues. Trimming removed 0 bases at V and 7 bases at J, with 12 bases between. The CDR3: CAWSVGGDSGYTF. The CDR3 DNA reads as TGTGCCTGGAGTGTAGGAGGGGATTCTGGCTACACCTTC.

Concerning this clone itself: A read error is likely here: a far larger clone is one base away. This chain connects TRBV29-1 to TRBJ1-1; D gene uncertain. V was shortened by 7 bases and J by 1 base, with 7 bases between the two germline ends. The CDR3 contains 11 residues. Germline assignment: CDR1 SQVTM and CDR2 ANQGSEA. CDR3 loop: CSAAGNTEAFF. The CDR3 region has the DNA TGCAGCGCTGCAGGGAACACTGAAGCTTTCTTT.

This clone has only one observation. A far larger clone lies a single base away; this is likely a read error. The sample carries other DNA sequences with the same CDR3. V gene TRBV6-5 combines with J gene TRBJ2-5, with D possibly matching TRBD1 (5 bases). Germline loops: CDR1 MNHEY, CDR2 SVGAGI. Trimming cost V 3 bases and J 4 bases, with 15 bases left between them. The CDR3 loop spans 15 amino acids. The CDR3 spells CASSYSVADRETQYF. CDR3 in DNA: TGTGCCAGCAGTTATTCGGTTGCAGACAGAGAGACCCAGTACTTC.

This clone was picked up a small number of times. This sequence joins TRBV10-3 and TRBJ1-1, with D unclear. V dropped 0 bases and J dropped 11 bases, with 10 bases sitting between them. This CDR3 spans 12 amino acids. The V gene's germline CDR1 is ENHRY and CDR2 SYGVKD. CDR3 sequence (DNA): TGTGCCATCAGTGAGTCGAATACTGCTGCTTTCTTT. Amino acid sequence: CAISESNTAAFF.

The chain couples TRBV10-3 to TRBJ1-1; D might be TRBD1 (5 bases). Trimming cost V 6 bases and J 3 bases, with 8 bases left between them. The CDR3 is 12 residues long. Germline V gene sequence: CDR1 ENHRY, CDR2 SYGVKD. CDR3 DNA: TGTGCCATCAGACAGGACGACACTGAAGCTTTCTTT. This translates into CAIRQDDTEAFF.

This sequence joins TRBV5-1 and TRBJ2-3; 13 bases agree with TRBD2. The CDR3 sequence is 17 residues long. V lost 4 bases to trimming and J lost 2 bases; unmatched junction nucleotides: 7. Germline V gene sequence: CDR1 SGHRS, CDR2 YFSETQ. CDR3 amino acids: CASSGGTSGVNTDTQYF. The CDR3 DNA reads TGCGCCAGCAGCGGCGGGACTAGCGGGGTAAACACAGATACGCAGTATTTT.

This clone was observed many times. The CDR3, as DNA: TGTGCCACCAGCAGAGATCTGAGGGGGCTAGCTTTCTTT. Its protein is CATSRDLRGLAFF. The chain uses TRBV15 and TRBJ1-1; TRBD1 aligns across 7 bases. Germline-derived CDR1 and CDR2 are LNHNV and YYDKDF (reference sequence). Unmatched junction bases numbered 5, after V lost 0 bases and J lost 10 bases. The CDR3 is 13 amino acids.